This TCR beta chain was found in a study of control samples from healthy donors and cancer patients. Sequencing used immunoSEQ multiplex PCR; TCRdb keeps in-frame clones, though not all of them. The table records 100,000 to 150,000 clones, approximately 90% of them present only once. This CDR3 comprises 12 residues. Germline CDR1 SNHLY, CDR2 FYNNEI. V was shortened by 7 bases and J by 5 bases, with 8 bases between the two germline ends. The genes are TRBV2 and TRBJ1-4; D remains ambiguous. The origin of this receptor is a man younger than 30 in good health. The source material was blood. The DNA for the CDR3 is TGTGCCAGCAAGGCGGGGAATGAAAAACTGTTTTTT. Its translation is CASKAGNEKLFF. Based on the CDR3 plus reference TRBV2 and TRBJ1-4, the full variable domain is EPEVTQTPSHQVTQMGQEVILRCVPISNHLYFYWYRQILGQKVEFLVSFYNNEISEKSEIFDDQFSVERPDGSNFTLKIRSTKLEDSAMYFCASKAGNEKLFFGSGTQLSVL.